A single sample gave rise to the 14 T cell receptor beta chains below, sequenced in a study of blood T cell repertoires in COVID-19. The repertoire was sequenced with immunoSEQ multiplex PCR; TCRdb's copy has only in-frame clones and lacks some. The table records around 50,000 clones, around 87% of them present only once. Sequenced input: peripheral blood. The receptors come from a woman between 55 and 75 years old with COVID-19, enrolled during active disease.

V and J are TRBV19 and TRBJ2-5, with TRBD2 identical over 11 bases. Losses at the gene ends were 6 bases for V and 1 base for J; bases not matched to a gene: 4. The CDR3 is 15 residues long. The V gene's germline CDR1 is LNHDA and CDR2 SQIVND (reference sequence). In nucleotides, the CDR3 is TGTGCCAGTAGAACGGGACTAGCGGCCCAAGAGACCCAGTACTTC. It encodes CASRTGLAAQETQYF.

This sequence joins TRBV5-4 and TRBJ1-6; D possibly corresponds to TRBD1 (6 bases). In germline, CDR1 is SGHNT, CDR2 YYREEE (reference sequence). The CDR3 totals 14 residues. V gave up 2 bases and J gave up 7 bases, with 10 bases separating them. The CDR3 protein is CASSFKGGNSPLHF. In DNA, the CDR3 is TGTGCCAGCAGCTTTAAGGGGGGGAATTCACCCCTCCACTTT. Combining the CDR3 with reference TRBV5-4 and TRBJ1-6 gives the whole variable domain ETGVTQSPTHLIKTRGQQVTLRCSSQSGHNTVSWYQQALGQGPQFIFQYYREEENGRGNFPPRFSGLQFPNYSSELNVNALELDDSALYLCASSFKGGNSPLHFGNGTRLTVT.

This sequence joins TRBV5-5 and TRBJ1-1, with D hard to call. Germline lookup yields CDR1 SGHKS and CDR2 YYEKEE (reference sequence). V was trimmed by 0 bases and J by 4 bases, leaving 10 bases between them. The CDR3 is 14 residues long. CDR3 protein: CASSLVSEFTEAFF. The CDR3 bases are TGTGCCAGCAGCTTGGTCTCGGAGTTCACTGAAGCTTTCTTT.

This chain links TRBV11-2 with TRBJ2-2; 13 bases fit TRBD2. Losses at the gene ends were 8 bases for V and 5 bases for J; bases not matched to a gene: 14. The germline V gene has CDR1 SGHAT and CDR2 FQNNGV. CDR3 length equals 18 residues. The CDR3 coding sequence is TGTGCCAGCCGGGTTGGTCAAGGACTAGCGGGAGTAACCGGGGAGCTGTTTTTT. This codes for CASRVGQGLAGVTGELFF. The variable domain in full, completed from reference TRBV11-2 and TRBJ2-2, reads EAGVAQSPRYKIIEKRQSVAFWCNPISGHATLYWYQQILGQGPKLLIQFQNNGVVDDSQLPKDRFSAERLKGVDSTLKIQPAKLEDSAVYLCASRVGQGLAGVTGELFFGEGSRLTVL.

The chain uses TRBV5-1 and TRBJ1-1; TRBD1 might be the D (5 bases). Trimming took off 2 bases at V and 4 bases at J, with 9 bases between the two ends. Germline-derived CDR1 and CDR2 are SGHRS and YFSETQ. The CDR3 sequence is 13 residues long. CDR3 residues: CASSLAGSTEAFF. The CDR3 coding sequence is TGCGCCAGCAGCTTAGCAGGGTCCACTGAAGCTTTCTTT.

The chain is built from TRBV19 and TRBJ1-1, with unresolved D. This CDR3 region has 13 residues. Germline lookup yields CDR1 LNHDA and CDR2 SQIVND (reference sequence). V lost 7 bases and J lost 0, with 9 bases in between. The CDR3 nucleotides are TGTGCCAGTATGGGCCAGATGAACACTGAAGCTTTCTTT. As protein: CASMGQMNTEAFF.

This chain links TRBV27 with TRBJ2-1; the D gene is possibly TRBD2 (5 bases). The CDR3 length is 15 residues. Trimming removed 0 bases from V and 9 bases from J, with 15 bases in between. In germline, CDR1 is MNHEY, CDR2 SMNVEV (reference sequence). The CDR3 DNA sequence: TGTGCCAGCAGTTTATCGAGGGCAGGTACCTTTGAGCAGTTCTTC. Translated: CASSLSRAGTFEQFF.

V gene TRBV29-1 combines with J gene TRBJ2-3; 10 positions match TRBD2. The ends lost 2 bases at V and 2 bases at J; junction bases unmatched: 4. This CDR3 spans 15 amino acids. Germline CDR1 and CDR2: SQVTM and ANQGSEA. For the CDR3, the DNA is TGCAGCGTTGAAATAGCGGGAGGTATCACAGATACGCAGTATTTT. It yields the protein CSVEIAGGITDTQYF.

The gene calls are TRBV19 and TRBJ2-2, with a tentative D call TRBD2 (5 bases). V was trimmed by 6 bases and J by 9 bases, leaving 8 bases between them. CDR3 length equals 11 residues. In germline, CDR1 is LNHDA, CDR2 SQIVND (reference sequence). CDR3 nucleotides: TGTGCCAGTAGCGGGAATAGGGAGCTGTTTTTT. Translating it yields CASSGNRELFF.

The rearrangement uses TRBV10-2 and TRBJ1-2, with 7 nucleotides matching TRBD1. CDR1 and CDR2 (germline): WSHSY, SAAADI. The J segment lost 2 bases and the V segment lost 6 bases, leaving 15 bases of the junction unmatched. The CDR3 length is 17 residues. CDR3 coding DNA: TGCGCCAGCAGCCAAGTACAGGGGCCCATCGGAAACTATGGCTACACCTTC. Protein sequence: CASSQVQGPIGNYGYTF.

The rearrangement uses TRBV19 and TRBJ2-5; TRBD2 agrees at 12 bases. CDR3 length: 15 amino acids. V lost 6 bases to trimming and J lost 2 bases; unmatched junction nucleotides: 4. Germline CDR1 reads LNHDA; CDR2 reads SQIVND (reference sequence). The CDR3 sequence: CASRTSGRGQETQYF. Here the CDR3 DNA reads TGTGCCAGTAGGACTAGCGGGAGAGGGCAAGAGACCCAGTACTTC.

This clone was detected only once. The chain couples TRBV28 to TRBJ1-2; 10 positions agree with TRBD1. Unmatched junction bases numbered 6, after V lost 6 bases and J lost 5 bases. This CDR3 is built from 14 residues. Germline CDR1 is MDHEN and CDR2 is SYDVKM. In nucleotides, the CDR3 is TGTGCCAGCAGGATGACAGGGGGCTGGTATGGCTACACCTTC. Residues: CASRMTGGWYGYTF.

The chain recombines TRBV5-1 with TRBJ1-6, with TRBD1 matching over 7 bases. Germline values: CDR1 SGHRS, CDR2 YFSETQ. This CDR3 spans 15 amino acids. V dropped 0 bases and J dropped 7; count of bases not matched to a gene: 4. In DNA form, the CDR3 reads TGCGCCAGCAGCTTGGAAGGGGGCGAAAATTCACCCCTCCACTTT. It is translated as CASSLEGGENSPLHF.

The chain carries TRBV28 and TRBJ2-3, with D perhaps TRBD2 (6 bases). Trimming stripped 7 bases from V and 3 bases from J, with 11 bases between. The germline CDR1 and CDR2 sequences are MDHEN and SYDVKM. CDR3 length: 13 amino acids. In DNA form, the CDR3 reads TGTGCCAGCACGGGAGTAAATACAGATACGCAGTATTTT. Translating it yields CASTGVNTDTQYF.